These T cell receptor beta chains were read from a single sample in a study of regulatory T cells in long-lasting Graves disease. TCRdb processed the multiplex PCR reads anew with MiXCR; each CDR3 protein has one entry. The table records 400,000 to 500,000 distinct CDR3 sequences, around 16% of them present only once. The same data also went into a second study, on T cells in Graves' hyperthyroidism and ophthalmopathy.

Sequencing was performed on peripheral blood mononuclear cells (PBMCs), taken at new diagnosis, from a patient treated with antithyroid drugs. The receptor set was obtained from a woman between 40 and 55 years old with Graves disease. Both conserved end residues are trimmed from each CDR3. The order of the fields is V gene, J gene, D gene, CDR3 protein. A D gene is named only where the DNA matches it firmly.

v_gene: TRBV24-1; j_gene: TRBJ1-4; d_gene: NA; CDR3aa: ATSDNRDYATNEKLF
v_gene: TRBV2; j_gene: TRBJ2-1; d_gene: NA; CDR3aa: ASVGASDEQF
v_gene: TRBV4-2; j_gene: TRBJ2-2; d_gene: TRBD2; CDR3aa: ASSQEGGLLGRELF
v_gene: TRBV18; j_gene: TRBJ2-5; d_gene: NA; CDR3aa: ASSPRDWETQY
v_gene: TRBV30; j_gene: TRBJ1-1; d_gene: NA; CDR3aa: AWSVAGANTEAF
v_gene: TRBV5-1; j_gene: TRBJ2-1; d_gene: NA; CDR3aa: ASSQAGQSEQF
v_gene: TRBV12-3/TRBV12-4; j_gene: TRBJ2-7; d_gene: TRBD2; CDR3aa: ASSLRVTSGILSYEQY
v_gene: TRBV9; j_gene: TRBJ2-7; d_gene: NA; CDR3aa: ASSDGDTSYEQY
v_gene: TRBV6-2/TRBV6-3; j_gene: TRBJ2-1; d_gene: NA; CDR3aa: ASSDFFRDKHNEQF
v_gene: TRBV19; j_gene: TRBJ2-3; d_gene: TRBD2; CDR3aa: ASSPGTSLADTQY
v_gene: TRBV5-5; j_gene: TRBJ2-3; d_gene: TRBD1; CDR3aa: ASSSQTGGTDTQY
v_gene: TRBV11-2; j_gene: TRBJ2-7; d_gene: NA; CDR3aa: ASSLGAGDSYEQY
v_gene: TRBV12-3/TRBV12-4; j_gene: TRBJ1-1; d_gene: TRBD1; CDR3aa: ASSPQDRGSWAEAF
v_gene: TRBV12-3/TRBV12-4; j_gene: TRBJ2-3; d_gene: TRBD1; CDR3aa: ASRPPTGGIPDTQY
v_gene: TRBV12-3/TRBV12-4; j_gene: TRBJ1-2; d_gene: NA; CDR3aa: ASSPGYETAFDT
v_gene: TRBV19; j_gene: TRBJ2-3; d_gene: NA; CDR3aa: ATLADTSTDTQY
v_gene: TRBV11-3; j_gene: TRBJ2-5; d_gene: NA; CDR3aa: ASSLLRGGTLGTQY
v_gene: TRBV19; j_gene: TRBJ2-1; d_gene: TRBD2; CDR3aa: ASSIVSGRGNEQF
v_gene: TRBV19; j_gene: TRBJ2-2; d_gene: TRBD2; CDR3aa: ASSPRGSGRATGELF
v_gene: TRBV14; j_gene: TRBJ2-7; d_gene: TRBD2; CDR3aa: ASSQVGGVGEQY
v_gene: TRBV5-1; j_gene: TRBJ2-1; d_gene: NA; CDR3aa: ASSLGQTLYNEQF
v_gene: TRBV3-1; j_gene: TRBJ1-1; d_gene: NA; CDR3aa: ASSQDWQGPTEAF
v_gene: TRBV12-3/TRBV12-4; j_gene: TRBJ2-5; d_gene: NA; CDR3aa: ASLISLGAETQY
v_gene: TRBV14; j_gene: TRBJ2-1; d_gene: NA; CDR3aa: ASSQVLCLTGTPAIEQF
v_gene: TRBV13; j_gene: TRBJ2-5; d_gene: NA; CDR3aa: ASSSRTETQY
v_gene: TRBV27; j_gene: TRBJ2-7; d_gene: NA; CDR3aa: ASSLETGPPYEQY
v_gene: TRBV20-1; j_gene: TRBJ2-1; d_gene: TRBD2; CDR3aa: SASFSGAGYNEQF
v_gene: TRBV12-3/TRBV12-4; j_gene: TRBJ2-1; d_gene: NA; CDR3aa: ASSPPPSGNEQF
v_gene: TRBV11-2; j_gene: TRBJ2-3; d_gene: NA; CDR3aa: ASSLDWGADTQY
v_gene: TRBV5-1; j_gene: TRBJ2-3; d_gene: TRBD2; CDR3aa: ASSLAGVSTDTQY
v_gene: TRBV5-4; j_gene: TRBJ1-6; d_gene: NA; CDR3aa: ASSFVTRDGSRRSPLH
v_gene: TRBV28; j_gene: TRBJ2-2; d_gene: TRBD2; CDR3aa: ASSFGTSGRVDNTGELF
v_gene: TRBV7-2; j_gene: TRBJ1-5; d_gene: NA; CDR3aa: ASSPLGTPNQPQH
v_gene: TRBV2; j_gene: TRBJ2-7; d_gene: NA; CDR3aa: ASSRDQNYEQY
v_gene: TRBV7-9; j_gene: TRBJ2-7; d_gene: NA; CDR3aa: AGSLVLGGGRKPTYEQY
v_gene: TRBV14; j_gene: TRBJ2-1; d_gene: NA; CDR3aa: ASSPASSFYNEQF
v_gene: TRBV7-9; j_gene: TRBJ2-7; d_gene: NA; CDR3aa: ASSLGGQGATGNYEQY
v_gene: TRBV11-2; j_gene: TRBJ2-1; d_gene: TRBD1; CDR3aa: ASSPDRENYNEQF
v_gene: TRBV7-9; j_gene: TRBJ2-3; d_gene: TRBD2; CDR3aa: ASSFSAGGVADTQY
v_gene: TRBV12-3/TRBV12-4; j_gene: TRBJ1-1; d_gene: NA; CDR3aa: ASSLRVGTEAF
v_gene: TRBV19; j_gene: TRBJ1-1; d_gene: NA; CDR3aa: ASSKVRGTEAF
v_gene: TRBV7-9; j_gene: TRBJ2-7; d_gene: TRBD1; CDR3aa: ASTTGTGDSYEQY
v_gene: TRBV7-9; j_gene: TRBJ1-1; d_gene: NA; CDR3aa: ASSLVWEDTPNTEAF
v_gene: TRBV29-1; j_gene: TRBJ1-1; d_gene: TRBD1; CDR3aa: SGQGASEAF
v_gene: TRBV28; j_gene: TRBJ2-4; d_gene: NA; CDR3aa: ASSLSGVTKNIQY